These 17 T cell receptor beta chains were all obtained from the same sample, sequenced in a study of OX40 agonist ivuxolimab in advanced cancers. The protocol was immunoSEQ multiplex PCR, while the TCRdb copy is restricted to in-frame clones and leaves out a portion. This table holds 74,000 or so clones, about 93% found once. Here the sequenced sample was CD4+ or CD8+ T cells sorted from blood, taken in a trial of the OX40 agonist ivuxolimab. The receptors here all came from an adult with an advanced solid tumor such as melanoma, head and neck, liver or kidney cancer.

This chain links TRBV7-2 with TRBJ2-7; D remains unclear. This CDR3 spans 11 amino acids. Germline loops: CDR1 SGHTA, CDR2 FQGNSA. Between the trimmed V and J ends, which lost 1 base and 5 bases, there was a span of 3 bases. The CDR3 nucleotides read TGTGCCAGCAGCTTAGTCGACGAGCAGTACTTC. Residues: CASSLVDEQYF.

The V call is TRBV9, the J call TRBJ1-1, with D possibly TRBD1 on 5 matching bases. The CDR3 has 14 amino acids. Trimming took off 3 bases at V and 3 bases at J, with 12 bases between the two ends. Germline-derived CDR1 and CDR2 are SGDLS and YYNGEE. CDR3 sequence: CASSGFPGDTEAFF. The CDR3 DNA is TGTGCCAGCAGCGGCTTCCCGGGGGACACTGAAGCTTTCTTT.

The chain recombines TRBV6-6 with TRBJ2-3; D remains unclear. This CDR3 is 15 amino acids long. Germline-derived CDR1 and CDR2 are MNHNY and SVGAGI (reference sequence). Between the trimmed V and J ends, which lost 6 bases and 2 bases, there was a span of 15 bases. CDR3 amino acids: CASSLGRGHTDTQYF. Written as DNA, the CDR3 is TGTGCCAGCAGCCTCGGTCGTGGCCACACAGATACGCAGTATTTT.

This chain links TRBV7-6 with TRBJ2-7; no reliable D call. Germline V gene lookup returns CDR1 SGHVS and CDR2 FNYEAQ. Trimming removed 5 bases at V and 1 base at J, with 12 bases between. The CDR3 runs 14 residues. CDR3 sequence: CASSPRTESYEQYF. CDR3 nucleotides: TGTGCCAGCAGCCCGCGGACGGAATCCTACGAGCAGTACTTC.

V gene TRBV13 combines with J gene TRBJ2-1; 8 nucleotides agree with TRBD2. The V segment lost 0 bases and the J segment 4 bases; nucleotides outside the gene matches: 5. Germline values: CDR1 PRHDT, CDR2 FYEKMQ (reference sequence). The CDR3 loop spans 16 amino acids. The DNA for the CDR3 is TGTGCCAGCAGCTTAGGCCCTTTAGCGGGGTACAATGAGCAGTTCTTC. This encodes CASSLGPLAGYNEQFF.

The J gene is TRBJ2-3, the V gene TRBV6-5; no clear D gene. The V gene's germline CDR1 is MNHEY and CDR2 SVGAGI. The CDR3 has 13 amino acids. The V gene lost 2 bases and the J gene lost 2 bases, with 5 bases spanning the gap. The CDR3 nucleotides read TGTGCCAGCAGTTACAAGGTCACAGATACGCAGTATTTT. Protein: CASSYKVTDTQYF.

The gene calls are TRBV18 and TRBJ2-7; D may match TRBD1 or TRBD2 (5 bases each). Trimming took off 4 bases at V and 3 bases at J, with 13 bases between the two ends. The CDR3 loop spans 14 amino acids. Germline CDR1 is KGHSH and CDR2 is LQKENI. CDR3 sequence reads: CASSHRDAVYEQYF. The CDR3 DNA is TGTGCCAGCTCACACCGGGACGCGGTCTACGAGCAGTACTTC.

The chain uses TRBV27 and TRBJ1-2; 9 nucleotides line up with TRBD1. This CDR3 comprises 15 residues. V gave up 7 bases and J gave up 5 bases; unmatched junction bases: 11. Germline CDR1 is MNHEY and CDR2 is SMNVEV (reference sequence). CDR3 region: CASTSLDRGGYGYTF. DNA of the CDR3: TGTGCCAGCACTTCCCTGGACAGGGGCGGTTATGGCTACACCTTC.

CDR3 region: CASSFLLETDTQYF. CDR3 sequence (DNA): TGTGCCAGCAGTTTTCTACTCGAAACAGATACGCAGTATTTT. This chain uses TRBV27 with TRBJ2-3, with no clear D. In germline, CDR1 is MNHEY, CDR2 SMNVEV (reference sequence). CDR3 length: 14 residues. Trimming shortened V by 3 bases and J by 3 bases, and 10 bases separated the two germline ends.

The genes are TRBV11-1 and TRBJ2-5; the D is unclear. The ends were cut back, 5 bases at V and 2 bases at J, with 3 bases in the middle. This CDR3 has 11 residues. CDR1 and CDR2 (germline): SGHAT, FQDESV (reference sequence). The CDR3 nucleotides read TGTGCCAGCAGCCTGCAAGAGACCCAGTACTTC. It specifies CASSLQETQYF.

The chain joins TRBV13 to TRBJ2-1; no reliable D call. The CDR3 has 14 amino acids. The V gene's germline CDR1 is PRHDT and CDR2 FYEKMQ (reference sequence). V was clipped by 5 bases and J by 9 bases, with 17 bases between them. The CDR3 region is CASSPNWGHSEQFF. The CDR3 DNA is TGTGCCAGCAGCCCAAACTGGGGTCACAGTGAGCAGTTCTTC.

The chain is built from TRBV5-1 and TRBJ1-3, with TRBD1 identical over 8 bases. V was pared by 0 bases and J by 4 bases, with 9 bases of the junction left unmatched. This CDR3 comprises 17 residues. The germline gives CDR1 SGHRS, CDR2 YFSETQ. CDR3 DNA: TGCGCCAGCAGCTTGGCCGGTGGGACAGGCCCCGGAAACACCATATATTTT. It specifies CASSLAGGTGPGNTIYF.

J is TRBJ2-2 and V is TRBV21-1; the D call in the table, TRBD2, was not verified against the DNA. TRBV21-1 counts as a pseudogene. CDR3 length equals 18 residues. The CDR3 here is CASSPRSSGGATTGELFF. DNA of the CDR3: TGTGCCAGCAGCCCCCGCTCCAGCGGGGGGGCAACCACCGGGGAGCTGTTTTTT.

The chain couples TRBV5-8 to TRBJ2-3; 8 nucleotides line up with TRBD1. CDR3 length equals 15 residues. The ends lost 4 bases at V and 4 bases at J; junction bases unmatched: 8. Looked up from germline, CDR1 is SGHTS and CDR2 is YDEGEE. The CDR3 protein is CASSPDRGRSDTQYF. In nucleotides, the CDR3 is TGTGCCAGCAGCCCCGACAGGGGTAGGTCAGATACGCAGTATTTT.

The J gene is TRBJ2-7, the V gene TRBV6-5; D not resolved. The CDR3 runs 14 residues. The germline V gene has CDR1 MNHEY and CDR2 SVGAGI. With 0 bases removed from V and 5 bases from J, the gap between germline ends came to 11 bases. The CDR3 protein is CASSYSGARNEQYF. The CDR3 bases are TGTGCCAGCAGTTACTCGGGCGCTCGCAACGAGCAGTACTTC.

The rearrangement links TRBV27 to TRBJ1-2; possibly TRBD1 for D (5 bases). The CDR3 spans 13 residues. The germline V gene encodes CDR1 MNHEY and CDR2 SMNVEV (reference sequence). With 4 bases removed from V and 2 bases from J, the gap between germline ends came to 8 bases. As DNA, the CDR3 is TGTGCCAGCAGTTGGGGGAAGAACTATGGCTACACCTTC. Translation gives CASSWGKNYGYTF.

This rearrangement joins TRBV4-1 to TRBJ2-5; TRBD2 is a possible D gene (6 bases). V was trimmed by 4 bases and J by 4 bases, leaving 19 bases between them. The CDR3 length is 16 residues. The germline gives CDR1 MGHRA, CDR2 YSYEKL. This chain's CDR3 is CASSPRVEGGRETQYF. CDR3 DNA sequence: TGCGCCAGCAGCCCCCGGGTGGAGGGCGGTCGAGAGACCCAGTACTTC.